This T cell receptor (beta chain) was obtained from a study of cytomegalovirus exposure and HLA in healthy donors. Whole-study results and caveats: Sequencing depth roughly uniform across donors was assumed in presence/absence analyses. The classifier reportedly diagnosed cytomegalovirus status with high specificity and sensitivity. TRBV6-2, TRBV6-3 and some other V segments were unresolvable in 87-base-pair reads.

In the case of this clone: Its antigen is unknown.

The CDR3 sequence is 14 residues long. Germline values: CDR1 MNHEY, CDR2 SVGAGI. J lost 5 bases, V lost 2 bases, and 3 bases had no gene match. 13 Jbeta primers and 60 Vbeta primers were used for the PCR. Method: immunoSEQ multiplex PCR; TCRdb's copy keeps in-frame clones and lacks some. The sample has 120,000 to 150,000 clones, approximately 86% seen once. This receptor was identified in a middle-aged woman in good health and CMV-seronegative. Specimen: PBMCs. This chain connects TRBV6-5 to TRBJ2-1; 7 nucleotides align to TRBD2. In DNA form, the CDR3 reads TGTGCCAGCAGTTACGGCGGACTAGACAATGAGCAGTTCTTC. This codes for CASSYGGLDNEQFF.